The entry below gives a single T cell receptor beta chain sequence along with its context. The antigen remains unidentified. Trimming cost V 1 base and J 8 bases, with 2 bases left between them. The CDR3 covers 10 residues. Germline values: CDR1 SGHVS, CDR2 FQNEAQ. This entry belongs to a study of T cell responses to AZD1222 COVID-19 vaccine. Study in general: It was second doses at about 4 or about 12 weeks that were pooled. Study-wide findings and caveats: Donor demographics were predominantly white British with a female majority; clonal diversity may be underestimated. AZD1222 recipients seropositive at baseline numbered only six. Across the whole spike, CD4 TCRs peaked at regions 160-218 and 743-854.

This table comes from immunoSEQ multiplex PCR, and its TCRdb copy is limited to in-frame clones, with some not included. The repertoire has about 130,000 clones, around 90% of them found once; the top ten carry 1.9%. Material: peripheral blood, obtained on day 0 of AZD1222 vaccination. This receptor was taken from an adult in good health. The V call is TRBV7-8, the J call TRBJ1-1; D unclear. In DNA, the CDR3 is TGTGCCAGCAGCTTAGTGGAAGCTTTCTTT. Protein product: CASSLVEAFF. Together with reference TRBV7-8 and TRBJ1-1, the CDR3 gives the full variable domain: GAGVSQSPRYKVAKRGQDVALRCDPISGHVSLFWYQQALGQGPEFLTYFQNEAQLDKSGLPSDRFFAERPEGSVSTLKIQRTQQEDSAVYLCASSLVEAFFGQGTRLTVV.